These 30 T cell receptor beta chains share one sample of origin, sequenced in a study of blood T cell repertoires in COVID-19. Profiling relied on immunoSEQ multiplex PCR, and the TCRdb table lists in-frame clones only, not all of them. The data show some 140,000 clones, 65% to 80% seen once. The sequenced material came from peripheral blood. These receptors were obtained from a man aged 60-69 years with acute or convalescent COVID-19.

This chain uses TRBV18 with TRBJ1-1, with 7 bases identical to TRBD1. Germline assignment: CDR1 KGHSH and CDR2 LQKENI. CDR3 length: 13 amino acids. Unmatched junction bases numbered 3, after V lost 5 bases and J lost 3 bases. The CDR3 DNA sequence: TGTGCCAGCTCATGGACAGGTCACACTGAAGCTTTCTTT. It encodes CASSWTGHTEAFF. Together with reference TRBV18 and TRBJ1-1, the CDR3 gives the full variable domain: NAGVMQNPRHLVRRRGQEARLRCSPMKGHSHVYWYRQLPEEGLKFMVYLQKENIIDESGMPKERFSAEFPKEGPSILRIQQVVRGDSAAYFCASSWTGHTEAFFGQGTRLTVV.

This sequence joins TRBV7-9 and TRBJ1-5, with 8 positions matching TRBD1. The CDR3 spans 15 residues. Germline CDR1 reads SEHNR; CDR2 reads FQNEAQ (reference sequence). V shed 4 bases and J 5 bases; nucleotides not matched to a gene: 7. The DNA of the CDR3 is TGTGCCAGCAGCTCGAACAGGGGGAGCGATCAGCCCCAGCATTTT. It is translated as CASSSNRGSDQPQHF.

This clone has ten or more counts. The rearrangement links TRBV7-8 to TRBJ2-7, with 12 nucleotides matching TRBD2. Germline CDR1 is SGHVS and CDR2 is FQNEAQ. The CDR3 loop spans 14 amino acids. V gave up 5 bases and J gave up 6 bases; unmatched junction bases: 5. The chain's CDR3 is CASSTTSGRGEQYF. Here the CDR3 DNA reads TGTGCCAGCAGCACGACTAGCGGGAGAGGCGAGCAGTACTTC.

This chain links TRBV5-1 with TRBJ1-2, with 11 bases identical to TRBD1. With 5 bases clipped from V and 7 bases from J, the junction kept 13 bases outside the gene matches. The CDR3 consists of 16 residues. Germline lookup yields CDR1 SGHRS and CDR2 YFSETQ. CDR3 in amino acids: CASRPGTGGIPGGYTF. The CDR3 nucleotides read TGCGCCAGCAGACCCGGGACAGGGGGAATCCCGGGTGGCTACACCTTC. The full variable domain, its missing parts supplied by reference TRBV5-1 and TRBJ1-2, is KAGVTQTPRYLIKTRGQQVTLSCSPISGHRSVSWYQQTPGQGLQFLFEYFSETQRNKGNFPGRFSGRQFSNSRSEMNVSTLELGDSALYLCASRPGTGGIPGGYTFGSGTRLTVV.

The CDR3 loop is CAISPTQPYEQYF. CDR3 DNA: TGTGCCATCAGCCCAACACAACCCTACGAGCAGTACTTC. This chain joins TRBV10-3 and TRBJ2-7; no clear D. Germline V lookup: CDR1 ENHRY, CDR2 SYGVKD. The CDR3 length is 13 residues. The germline V and J ends were trimmed by 6 bases and 2 bases, with 11 bases remaining between them.

This clone was counted at least ten times. V usage is TRBV28 and J usage is TRBJ1-2; perhaps TRBD1 as D (5 bases). V was pared by 7 bases and J by 0 bases, with 12 bases between. Looked up from germline, CDR1 is MDHEN and CDR2 is SYDVKM. The length of the CDR3 is 14 residues. CDR3 sequence: CASTTESANYGYTF. The CDR3 bases are TGTGCCAGCACGACAGAATCCGCTAACTATGGCTACACCTTC.

The table lists this clone with a few counts. V gene TRBV30 combines with J gene TRBJ2-3, with a weak D call TRBD2 (5 bases). The V and J ends lost 3 bases and 3 bases respectively, with 7 bases between them. This CDR3 contains 12 residues. Looked up from germline, CDR1 is GTSNPN and CDR2 is SVGIG (reference sequence). The CDR3 coding sequence is TGTGCCTGGAGCCGGGGAACAGATACGCAGTATTTT. Translated: CAWSRGTDTQYF. Looking up the rest from reference TRBV30 and TRBJ2-3 gives the full variable domain: SQTIHQWPATLVQPVGSPLSLECTVEGTSNPNLYWYRQAAGRGLQLLFYSVGIGQISSEVPQNLSASRPQDRQFILSSKKLLLSDSGFYLCAWSRGTDTQYFGPGTRLTVL.

J is TRBJ1-5 and V is TRBV2; 8 bases fit TRBD1. The CDR3 runs to 16 residues. The germline gives CDR1 SNHLY, CDR2 FYNNEI. Trimming took 5 bases from V and 5 from J; bases not matched to a gene: 11. The CDR3 nucleotides read TGTGCCAGCAGTCCAAACCGCGACAGGGGTTATCAGCCCCAGCATTTT. Protein: CASSPNRDRGYQPQHF.

The chain is built from TRBV28 and TRBJ1-1; 8 bases fit TRBD1. The CDR3 is 15 amino acids. Germline assignment: CDR1 MDHEN and CDR2 SYDVKM. With V trimmed by 5 bases and J by 0 bases, 5 bases remained unmatched. CDR3 sequence: CASSPTTGVNTEAFF. The CDR3, as DNA: TGTGCCAGCAGTCCCACGACAGGGGTGAACACTGAAGCTTTCTTT.

The genes are TRBV9 and TRBJ2-2; D may be TRBD2 (6 bases). This CDR3 has 13 residues. Looked up from germline, CDR1 is SGDLS and CDR2 is YYNGEE. Between the trimmed V and J ends, which lost 0 bases and 7 bases, there was a span of 7 bases. Written as DNA, the CDR3 is TGTGCCAGCAGCGTAGCGGGGGTCGGGGAGCTGTTTTTT. Its translation is CASSVAGVGELFF.

The table lists this clone with a count of one. This chain links TRBV5-1 with TRBJ2-3; TRBD2 matches at 7 bases. Germline V lookup: CDR1 SGHRS, CDR2 YFSETQ. V lost 4 bases, J lost 3 bases, and 5 bases stayed unmatched. This CDR3 comprises 14 residues. The CDR3 sequence: CASSPREGTDTQYF. CDR3 nucleotides: TGCGCCAGCAGCCCGAGGGAGGGTACAGATACGCAGTATTTT.

The chain couples TRBV6-5 to TRBJ1-6, with no clear D. Germline CDR1 is MNHEY and CDR2 is SVGAGI. The CDR3 is made up of 16 amino acids. Trimming removed 0 bases at V and 0 bases at J, with 6 bases between. The CDR3: CASSYSGSSYNSPLHF. The CDR3 DNA reads as TGTGCCAGCAGTTACTCTGGGAGCTCCTATAATTCACCCCTCCACTTT.

The V gene is TRBV28, the J gene TRBJ1-2, with 10 bases that match TRBD1. Germline lookup yields CDR1 MDHEN and CDR2 SYDVKM. V was clipped by 11 bases and J by 1 base; unmatched bases: 7. This CDR3 comprises 14 residues. The CDR3 loop reads CAVPGTGVNYGYTF. In DNA, the CDR3 is TGTGCCGTTCCGGGGACAGGGGTTAACTATGGCTACACCTTC.

The CDR3 DNA sequence: TGTGCCAGCAGTTTACAGGGGAAGGAGACAGATACGCAGTATTTT. Translation: CASSLQGKETDTQYF. The chain couples TRBV27 to TRBJ2-3; tentatively, D is TRBD1 (6 bases). There are 15 residues in the CDR3. V was shortened by 2 bases and J by 3 bases, with 12 bases between the two germline ends. Germline CDR1 MNHEY, CDR2 SMNVEV (reference sequence).

This chain uses TRBV9 with TRBJ2-1; the D gene is possibly TRBD2 (6 bases). V lost 0 bases, J lost 7 bases, and 14 bases lay in between. CDR3 length: 15 residues. Germline values: CDR1 SGDLS, CDR2 YYNGEE. CDR3 nucleotide sequence: TGTGCCAGCAGCGTAGGGGCGGAAAGCGGGAATGAGCAGTTCTTC. This sequence encodes CASSVGAESGNEQFF.

The chain uses TRBV6-5 and TRBJ2-7; 9 bases align to TRBD1. Looked up from germline, CDR1 is MNHEY and CDR2 is SVGAGI. V trimming: 5 bases; J trimming: 7 bases; junction bases outside the gene matches: 9. The length of the CDR3 is 14 residues. CDR3 residues: CASSRTSTGGEQYF. CDR3 coding DNA: TGTGCCAGCAGTCGCACCTCGACAGGGGGGGAGCAGTACTTC.

This clone has a handful of counts. The genes are TRBV10-3 and TRBJ1-3, with 8 bases that match TRBD1. V lost 6 bases to trimming and J lost 4 bases; unmatched junction nucleotides: 5. CDR3 size: 14 residues. Looked up from germline, CDR1 is ENHRY and CDR2 is SYGVKD. As DNA, the CDR3 is TGTGCCATCAGCCCAGGGGGCGCGGGAAACACCATATATTTT. Protein product: CAISPGGAGNTIYF.

The gene calls are TRBV2 and TRBJ2-3; D is perhaps TRBD2 (5 bases). The CDR3 covers 17 residues. Looked up from germline, CDR1 is SNHLY and CDR2 is FYNNEI. The germline V and J ends were trimmed by 4 bases and 0 bases, with 17 bases remaining between them. CDR3 protein: CASSAGVRLHSTDTQYF. The CDR3 coding sequence is TGTGCCAGCAGTGCCGGAGTCAGACTACATAGCACAGATACGCAGTATTTT.

The genes are TRBV2 and TRBJ2-3, with TRBD2 matching 8 bases. V shed 6 bases, J shed 0 bases, and the junction held 2 bases outside the gene matches. Germline CDR1 reads SNHLY; CDR2 reads FYNNEI. CDR3 length equals 14 residues. The CDR3 nucleotides are TGTGCCAGCAGGACTAGCGACAGCACAGATACGCAGTATTTT. As protein: CASRTSDSTDTQYF.

Only one count was recorded for this clone. The V call is TRBV11-3, the J call TRBJ1-1; D is uncertain. The V gene's germline CDR1 is SGHNT and CDR2 YENEEA. This CDR3 is built from 13 residues. V lost 0 bases and J lost 7, with 9 bases in between. The CDR3 spells CASSLDPPVEAFF. The CDR3 nucleotides are TGTGCCAGCAGCTTAGATCCCCCAGTTGAAGCTTTCTTT.

The V gene is TRBV11-3, the J gene TRBJ2-3; 7 bases align to TRBD2. The germline CDR1 and CDR2 sequences are SGHNT and YENEEA. The V and J ends lost 2 bases and 4 bases, in that order; junction bases with no gene match: 6. This CDR3 contains 15 residues. This CDR3 reads CASSLWGGVSDTQYF. CDR3 sequence (DNA): TGTGCCAGCAGCTTATGGGGAGGGGTGTCAGATACGCAGTATTTT.

The chain links TRBV9 to TRBJ1-1; no clear D gene. Germline lookup yields CDR1 SGDLS and CDR2 YYNGEE. V was shortened by 4 bases and J by 6 bases, with 10 bases between the two germline ends. CDR3 size: 12 residues. CDR3 protein: CASSREGAEAFF. The DNA of the CDR3 is TGTGCCAGCAGCAGGGAGGGAGCTGAAGCTTTCTTT. The full variable domain, in which reference TRBV9 and TRBJ1-1 provide the parts outside the CDR3, is DSGVTQTPKHLITATGQRVTLRCSPRSGDLSVYWYQQSLDQGLQFLIQYYNGEERAKGNILERFSAQQFPDLHSELNLSSLELGDSALYFCASSREGAEAFFGQGTRLTVV.

The chain uses TRBV29-1 and TRBJ2-1, with TRBD2 identical over 8 bases. The CDR3 length is 13 residues. V shed 7 bases, J shed 0 bases, and the junction held 2 bases outside the gene matches. The germline CDR1 and CDR2 sequences are SQVTM and ANQGSEA. The DNA for the CDR3 is TGCAGCGCCGGGACTAGCTCCTACAATGAGCAGTTCTTC. Amino acids: CSAGTSSYNEQFF.

The J gene is TRBJ1-5, the V gene TRBV6-6, with 7 bases fitting TRBD1. CDR1 is MNHNY and CDR2 is SVGAGI in the germline V gene (reference sequence). V gave up 2 bases and J gave up 0 bases; unmatched junction bases: 4. The CDR3 covers 16 residues. CDR3 in amino acids: CASSYPGGNSNQPQHF. As DNA, the CDR3 is TGTGCCAGCAGTTACCCAGGGGGGAATAGCAATCAGCCCCAGCATTTT.

This clone was observed a handful of times. The chain is built from TRBV13 and TRBJ2-7, with D maybe TRBD1 (6 bases). Trimming stripped 0 bases from V and 3 bases from J, with 15 bases between. CDR3 length equals 16 residues. Germline values: CDR1 PRHDT, CDR2 FYEKMQ (reference sequence). CDR3 DNA: TGTGCCAGCAGCTTAGGGAACCGGGGACATGTCTACGAGCAGTACTTC. This codes for CASSLGNRGHVYEQYF. Based on the CDR3 plus reference TRBV13 and TRBJ2-7, the full variable domain is AAGVIQSPRHLIKEKRETATLKCYPIPRHDTVYWYQQGPGQDPQFLISFYEKMQSDKGSIPDRFSAQQFSDYHSELNMSSLELGDSALYFCASSLGNRGHVYEQYFGPGTRLTVT.

The rearrangement links TRBV29-1 to TRBJ2-5, with 9 positions matching TRBD1. V shed 3 bases, J shed 4 bases, and the junction held 3 bases outside the gene matches. This CDR3 contains 13 residues. Germline lookup yields CDR1 SQVTM and CDR2 ANQGSEA. The CDR3 loop reads CSVEGQGGETQYF. As DNA, the CDR3 is TGCAGCGTTGAGGGACAGGGTGGAGAGACCCAGTACTTC.

The gene calls are TRBV3-1 (or the pseudogene TRBV3-2) and TRBJ1-2; 9 bases map to TRBD1. The CDR3 contains 15 residues. V lost 4 bases, J lost 2 bases, and 5 bases stayed unmatched. Germline V gene data show CDR1 as LGHDT and CDR2 as YNNKEL (reference sequence). The CDR3 DNA is TGTGCCAGCAGCCTGTTGGGACAGGGCAACTATGGCTACACCTTC. Translating gives CASSLLGQGNYGYTF.

This clone was observed a single time. The V call is TRBV7-2, the J call TRBJ1-1; no clear D. There are 15 residues in the CDR3. Trimming removed 5 bases at V and 1 base at J, with 14 bases between. CDR1 is SGHTA, CDR2 FQGNSA, per germline. CDR3 DNA sequence: TGTGCCAGCAGCCCCTACGAGGTGGGGAACACTGAAGCTTTCTTT. Its translation: CASSPYEVGNTEAFF.

The chain employs TRBV12-3 or TRBV12-4 and TRBJ1-3; D is possibly TRBD1 (5 bases). The CDR3 totals 13 residues. V lost 6 bases to trimming and J lost 4 bases, with 10 bases between them. This chain's CDR3 is CASSGHQGNTIYF. As DNA, the CDR3 is TGTGCCAGCAGCGGACATCAAGGAAACACCATATATTTT.

This clone was found a few times. The V call is TRBV2, the J call TRBJ2-7, with 11 bases lining up with TRBD2. The CDR3 loop spans 13 amino acids. V dropped 6 bases and J dropped 4; count of bases not matched to a gene: 2. CDR1 SNHLY and CDR2 FYNNEI come from the germline V gene. This chain's CDR3 is CASRLAGVYEQYF. CDR3 sequence (DNA): TGTGCCAGCAGACTAGCGGGAGTGTACGAGCAGTACTTC.